The 17 T cell receptor beta chains in this list originate from one sample, sequenced in a study of shared clonotypes between healthy human individuals. CD45RO negativity and positive selection for CCR7 defined naive CD8 cells, a population that excluded terminally differentiated effector memory CD45RA+ cells. TCRdb keeps only in-frame clones here, not all; method: immunoSEQ multiplex PCR. The sample contains fewer than 850,000 clones, 96% of which appear only once. The specimen sequenced was naive CD8+ T cells sorted from blood. Receptors were obtained from a man in his thirties or forties in good health.

CDR3 DNA: TGTGCCACCAGCAGATCTAGGACAGGGGGCTACGAGCAGTACTTC. This codes for CATSRSRTGGYEQYF. V is TRBV15 and J is TRBJ2-7; 10 positions agree with TRBD1. In germline, CDR1 is LNHNV, CDR2 YYDKDF (reference sequence). Trimming removed 2 bases from V and 3 bases from J; junction bases left unmatched: 4. CDR3 length: 15 amino acids.

About this clone: At one boundary the junction diverges from the germline segment, which might be a read error. This chain links TRBV11-2 with TRBJ2-7, with D possibly TRBD2 on 6 matching bases. The germline CDR1 and CDR2 sequences are SGHAT and FQNNGV. The CDR3 sequence is 13 residues long. CDR3 bases: TGTGCCAGCAGCTTATCTGAGGGTAGCGGTCGACACTTC. This codes for CASSLSEGSGRHF. The variable domain in full, with the rest retrieved from reference TRBV11-2 and TRBJ2-7, is EAGVAQSPRYKIIEKRQSVAFWCNPISGHATLYWYQQILGQGPKLLIQFQNNGVVDDSQLPKDRFSAERLKGVDSTLKIQPAKLEDSAVYLCASSLSEGSGRHFGPGTRLTVT.

J is TRBJ2-2 and V is TRBV29-1; 8 bases match TRBD2. In germline, CDR1 is SQVTM, CDR2 ANQGSEA. Trimming at V came to 5 bases and at J to 5 bases, leaving 10 bases not matched to a gene. The CDR3 is 15 amino acids. The CDR3 sequence is CSVYLAGHETGELFF. In nucleotides, the CDR3 is TGCAGCGTTTACCTAGCGGGCCACGAGACCGGGGAGCTGTTTTTT.

J is TRBJ2-7 and V is TRBV29-1, with D uncertain. The CDR3 consists of 12 residues. Germline V gene lookup returns CDR1 SQVTM and CDR2 ANQGSEA. Trimming removed 6 bases at V and 6 bases at J, with 15 bases between. The CDR3: CSVLLLNGEQYF. The CDR3 DNA reads as TGCAGCGTCCTACTATTGAATGGCGAGCAGTACTTC.

This clone was recorded once. The gene calls are TRBV7-9 and TRBJ2-7, with 10 bases identical to TRBD1. The CDR3 extends over 16 amino acids. Losses at the gene ends were 2 bases for V and 3 bases for J; bases not matched to a gene: 7. CDR1 is SEHNR, CDR2 FQNEAQ, per germline (reference sequence). For the CDR3, the DNA is TGTGCCAGCAGCTTACATCGGGGACAGGGGATCTACGAGCAGTACTTC. Protein: CASSLHRGQGIYEQYF.

The genes are TRBV2 and TRBJ2-7, with 8 bases lining up with TRBD1. V gave up 8 bases and J gave up 6 bases; unmatched junction bases: 3. Per the germline V gene, CDR1 is SNHLY and CDR2 is FYNNEI. CDR3 length equals 11 residues. The CDR3 bases are TGTGCCAGCGTGGACAGGGTCGAGCAGTACTTC. Translated, it gives CASVDRVEQYF.

CDR3 coding DNA: TGTGCCAGCAGCTTACTATATTACGAGCAGTACTTC. This gives the protein CASSLLYYEQYF. This chain uses TRBV7-8 with TRBJ2-7; D is ambiguous. Trimming shortened V by 2 bases and J by 4 bases, and 6 bases separated the two germline ends. The CDR3 consists of 12 residues. In germline, CDR1 is SGHVS, CDR2 FQNEAQ.

The rearrangement links TRBV7-6 to TRBJ1-1; 7 nucleotides match TRBD1. This CDR3 comprises 15 residues. V dropped 5 bases and J dropped 4; count of bases not matched to a gene: 10. In germline, CDR1 is SGHVS, CDR2 FNYEAQ. In DNA, the CDR3 is TGTGCCAGCAGCCTCCGGACAGGTAGTAGCACTGAAGCTTTCTTT. Protein: CASSLRTGSSTEAFF.

The chain combines TRBV29-1 with TRBJ1-1, with D perhaps matching TRBD1 (5 bases). The germline CDR1 and CDR2 sequences are SQVTM and ANQGSEA. With 4 bases removed from V and 6 bases from J, the gap between germline ends came to 18 bases. The CDR3 extends over 14 amino acids. The DNA for the CDR3 is TGCAGCGTTGTTTTATTCGGGGGGGTCTCTGAAGCTTTCTTT. Translation gives CSVVLFGGVSEAFF.

Turning to this clone: Other DNA sequences in this specimen translate into the identical CDR3. The chain links TRBV4-1 to TRBJ2-2, with 7 bases identical to TRBD2. Germline V gives CDR1 MGHRA, CDR2 YSYEKL. This CDR3 comprises 16 residues. V lost 0 bases, J lost 1 base, and 2 bases stayed unmatched. The CDR3 is CASSQEGGGNTGELFF. The CDR3 bases are TGCGCCAGCAGCCAAGAGGGCGGGGGGAACACCGGGGAGCTGTTTTTT.

V gene TRBV5-5 combines with J gene TRBJ2-7; D remains ambiguous. Germline CDR1 reads SGHKS; CDR2 reads YYEKEE (reference sequence). V was trimmed by 2 bases and J by 2 bases, leaving 8 bases between them. This CDR3 is built from 13 residues. CDR3 amino acids: CASSFPDAYEQYF. CDR3 DNA: TGTGCCAGCAGCTTCCCTGACGCCTACGAGCAGTACTTC.

The gene calls are TRBV13 and TRBJ2-5; 12 positions match TRBD1. CDR3 length: 16 residues. The V gene end was trimmed by 4 bases and the J gene end by 5 bases; junction bases not matched to a gene: 8. Germline CDR1 reads PRHDT; CDR2 reads FYEKMQ (reference sequence). The CDR3: CASSSTGTGGWETQYF. CDR3 sequence (DNA): TGTGCCAGCAGCTCAACCGGGACAGGGGGCTGGGAGACCCAGTACTTC.

V gene TRBV7-9 combines with J gene TRBJ1-1, with TRBD1 matching over 8 bases. With V trimmed by 5 bases and J by 2 bases, 7 bases remained unmatched. Germline CDR1 and CDR2: SEHNR and FQNEAQ (reference sequence). The CDR3 is made up of 15 amino acids. The CDR3 protein is CASSQGQGANTEAFF. The CDR3 DNA reads TGTGCCAGCAGCCAGGGGCAGGGGGCTAACACTGAAGCTTTCTTT.

The chain joins TRBV11-2 to TRBJ2-1; 11 bases fit TRBD2. The J segment lost 4 bases and the V segment lost 4 bases, leaving 3 bases of the junction unmatched. The CDR3 loop spans 15 amino acids. The germline CDR1 and CDR2 sequences are SGHAT and FQNNGV. As DNA, the CDR3 is TGTGCCAGCAGCTGGGGACTAGCGGTTTACAATGAGCAGTTCTTC. This sequence encodes CASSWGLAVYNEQFF. Full variable domain (remainder filled in from reference TRBV11-2 and TRBJ2-1): EAGVAQSPRYKIIEKRQSVAFWCNPISGHATLYWYQQILGQGPKLLIQFQNNGVVDDSQLPKDRFSAERLKGVDSTLKIQPAKLEDSAVYLCASSWGLAVYNEQFFGPGTRLTVL.

The V gene is TRBV19, the J gene TRBJ2-3; tentative D call: TRBD2 (5 bases). The CDR3 is 13 residues long. V was clipped by 6 bases and J by 6 bases, with 13 bases between them. The germline V gene encodes CDR1 LNHDA and CDR2 SQIVND (reference sequence). CDR3 coding DNA: TGTGCCAGTAGCGGGGTCCCCGGGGATACGCAGTATTTT. Residues: CASSGVPGDTQYF. Full variable domain (missing parts from reference TRBV19 and TRBJ2-3): DGGITQSPKYLFRKEGQNVTLSCEQNLNHDAMYWYRQDPGQGLRLIYYSQIVNDFQKGDIAEGYSVSREKKESFPLTVTSAQKNPTAFYLCASSGVPGDTQYFGPGTRLTVL.

The rearrangement joins TRBV7-6 to TRBJ2-3, with 7 nucleotides matching TRBD1. The CDR3 spans 15 residues. Germline V lookup: CDR1 SGHVS, CDR2 FNYEAQ. V lost 5 bases, J lost 2 bases, and 7 bases stayed unmatched. Here the CDR3 DNA reads TGTGCCAGCAGCACCGGGACAGCGAACACAGATACGCAGTATTTT. Protein product: CASSTGTANTDTQYF.

This clone was picked up one time. J is TRBJ1-1 and V is TRBV5-6; a weak D match, TRBD1 (5 bases). Trimming took 4 bases from V and 4 from J, leaving 17 bases between them. Per the germline V gene, CDR1 is SGHDT and CDR2 is YYEEEE. This CDR3 spans 15 amino acids. The CDR3 DNA is TGTGCCAGCAGCCTGGAGACAGCGTTGAGCACTGAAGCTTTCTTT. This sequence encodes CASSLETALSTEAFF.